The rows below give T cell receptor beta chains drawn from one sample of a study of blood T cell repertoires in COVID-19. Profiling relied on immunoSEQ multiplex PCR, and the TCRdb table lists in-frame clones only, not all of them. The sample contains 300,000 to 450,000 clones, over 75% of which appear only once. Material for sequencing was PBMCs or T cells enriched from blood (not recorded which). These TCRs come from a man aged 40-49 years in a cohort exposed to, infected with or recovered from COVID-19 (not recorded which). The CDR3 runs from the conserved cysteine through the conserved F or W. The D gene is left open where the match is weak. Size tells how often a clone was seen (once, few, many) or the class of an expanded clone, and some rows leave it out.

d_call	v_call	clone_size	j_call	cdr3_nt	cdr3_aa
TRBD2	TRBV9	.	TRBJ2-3	TGTGCCAGCAGCGTAGAACTAGCGGGGAGCACAGATACGCAGTATTTT	CASSVELAGSTDTQYF
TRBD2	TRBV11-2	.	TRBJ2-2	TGTGCCAGCAGCTCGGGGCAACTAGCGGGGATTACCGGGGAGCTGTTTTTT	CASSSGQLAGITGELFF
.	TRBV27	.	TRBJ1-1	TGTGCCAGCAGACGAGGAACAGGGTTAACTGAAGCTTTCTTT	CASRRGTGLTEAFF
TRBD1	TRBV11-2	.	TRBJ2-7	TGTGCCAGCAGCTTAGTCACAGGGGGCTACGAGCAGTACTTC	CASSLVTGGYEQYF
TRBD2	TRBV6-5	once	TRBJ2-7	TGTGCCAGCAGTCGCGGGACTAGTTTTCGCGAGCAGTACTTC	CASSRGTSFREQYF
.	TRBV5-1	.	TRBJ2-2	TGCGCCAGCAGCTTGGGGCCCGGGGTAGGCGCCGGGGAGCTGTTTTTT	CASSLGPGVGAGELFF
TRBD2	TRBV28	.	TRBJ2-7	TGTGCCAGCACCGGGGGGGCCTACGAGCAGTACTTC	CASTGGAYEQYF
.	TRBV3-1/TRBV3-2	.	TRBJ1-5	TGTGCCAGCAGCCTAAAAAGCAATCAGCCCCAGCATTTT	CASSLKSNQPQHF
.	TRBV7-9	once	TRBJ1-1	TGTGCCAGCAGCTTAGCTGGGGGGACCCCACAGGTGGGTACTGAAGCTTTCTTT	CASSLAGGTPQVGTEAFF
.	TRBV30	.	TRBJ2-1	TGTGCCTGGGCAGCGGGTGGCTCCTACAATGAGCAGTTCTTC	CAWAAGGSYNEQFF
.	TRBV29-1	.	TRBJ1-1	TGCAGCGTTGACAGGGAGAACACTGAAGCTTTCTTT	CSVDRENTEAFF
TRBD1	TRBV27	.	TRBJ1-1	TGTGCCAGCGGGGGGACAGGGGGCGGCACTGAAGCTTTCTTT	CASGGTGGGTEAFF
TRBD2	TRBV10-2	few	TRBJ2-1	TGCGCCAGCAGTGATGGACTAGTGGGACACAATGAGCAGTTCTTC	CASSDGLVGHNEQFF
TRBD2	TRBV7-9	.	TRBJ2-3	TGTGCCAGCAGCTTGGGATCGGGAGGGCCTAACACAGATACGCAGTATTTT	CASSLGSGGPNTDTQYF
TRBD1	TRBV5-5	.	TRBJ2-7	TGTGCCAGCAGCCCCGGACAGGGGGAGCGCCACGAGCAGTACTTC	CASSPGQGERHEQYF
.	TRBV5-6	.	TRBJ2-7	TGTGCCAGCAGCTTGGGTAGTCCAGGATTATACGAGCAGTACTTC	CASSLGSPGLYEQYF
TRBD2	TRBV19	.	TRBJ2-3	TGTGCCAGTAGACCGAGCGGGAGGGAAACAGATACGCAGTATTTT	CASRPSGRETDTQYF
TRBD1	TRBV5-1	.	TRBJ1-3	TGCGCCAGCAGCTACGGACAGGGCTCTGGAAACACCATATATTTT	CASSYGQGSGNTIYF
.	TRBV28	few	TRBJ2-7	TGTGCCAGCAGGACCACAGGGAACGAGCAGTACTTC	CASRTTGNEQYF
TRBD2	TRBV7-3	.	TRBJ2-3	TGTGCCAGCAGCTCTAGCGGGGTAGATACGCAGTATTTT	CASSSSGVDTQYF
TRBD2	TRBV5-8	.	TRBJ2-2	TGTGCCAGCATCGACCTAGCGGGAGAGCTTAACACCGGGGAGCTGTTTTTT	CASIDLAGELNTGELFF
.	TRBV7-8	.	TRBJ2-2	TGTGCCAGCAGTTACCGGGACATGTCGAACACCGGGGAGCTGTTTTTT	CASSYRDMSNTGELFF
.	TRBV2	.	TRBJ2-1	TGTGCCAGCAGTGACGCAGGGTTTTGGGAGCAGTTCTTC	CASSDAGFWEQFF
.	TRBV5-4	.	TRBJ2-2	TGTGCCAGCAGCTTGGCCTGGGGGGTTCACACCGGGGAGCTGTTTTTT	CASSLAWGVHTGELFF
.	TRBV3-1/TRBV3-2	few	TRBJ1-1	TGTGCCAGCAGCCCGCAGGGGTACACTGAAGCTTTCTTT	CASSPQGYTEAFF
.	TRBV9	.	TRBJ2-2	TGTGCCAGCAGCGGGACAGCCCTCACCGGGGAGCTGTTTTTT	CASSGTALTGELFF
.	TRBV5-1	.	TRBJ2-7	TGCGCCAGCAGCCGACAGGGAGGCTACGAGCAGTACTTC	CASSRQGGYEQYF
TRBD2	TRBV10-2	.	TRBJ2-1	TGCGCCAGCAGTCAGCGGGAGGTTTTTGAGCAGTTCTTC	CASSQREVFEQFF
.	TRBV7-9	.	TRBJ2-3	TGTGCCAGCAGCCCGCGAGATACGCAGTATTTT	CASSPRDTQYF